Listed here are 27 T cell receptor beta chains from one sample, sequenced in a study of T-cell memory formation after mild COVID-19. TCRdb re-analysed the 5' RACE reads in MiXCR, keeping a single row per CDR3 protein. The sample yields more than 120,000 distinct CDR3 sequences, around 5.8% seen once. The sample consisted of PBMCs or a T cell subset sorted from them (not recorded which). The receptors stem from an adult woman who had mild COVID-19 (a few samples of this study predate the infection). Cell type and time point are not known.

The chain joins TRBV29-1 to TRBJ1-2, with D tentatively TRBD1 (5 bases). The length of the CDR3 is 15 residues. The V end lost 6 bases, the J end lost 2 bases, and 19 bases lay between the germline ends. Germline values: CDR1 SQVTM, CDR2 ANQGSEA. The CDR3 sequence: CSVGGQGIRNYGYTF. CDR3 bases: TGCAGCGTGGGAGGGCAGGGTATACGAAACTATGGCTACACCTTC. Full variable domain (rest looked up from reference TRBV29-1 and TRBJ1-2): SAVISQKPSRDICQRGTSLTIQCQVDSQVTMMFWYRQQPGQSLTLIATANQGSEATYESGFVIDKFPISRPNLTFSTLTVSNMSPEDSSIYLCSVGGQGIRNYGYTFGSGTRLTVV.

This clonotype appeared many times. V is TRBV11-2 and J is TRBJ1-5, with D unclear. V lost 4 bases to trimming and J lost 0 bases, with 4 bases between them. The CDR3 is made up of 13 amino acids. Germline V CDR1 and CDR2: SGHAT, FQNNGV. The CDR3 DNA sequence: TGTGCCAGCAGCTCCTATAGCAATCAGCCCCAGCATTTT. It is translated as CASSSYSNQPQHF.

The chain is built from TRBV12-3 or TRBV12-4 and TRBJ2-3, with 12 positions matching TRBD2. Trimming cost V 3 bases and J 6 bases; bases outside gene matches: 7. This CDR3 spans 16 amino acids. The CDR3 sequence is CASSLTSGGGIDTQYF. The CDR3 DNA follows: TGTGCCAGCAGTTTGACTAGCGGGGGAGGCATTGATACGCAGTATTTT.

This clonotype was observed at least ten times. V usage is TRBV5-5 and J usage is TRBJ2-5; D uncertain. This CDR3 contains 16 residues. V lost 4 bases, J lost 3 bases, and 19 bases lay in between. CDR1 is SGHKS and CDR2 is YYEKEE in the germline V gene (reference sequence). CDR3 protein: CASSPWPRRLKETQYF. In nucleotides, the CDR3 is TGTGCCAGCAGCCCTTGGCCGAGACGATTAAAAGAGACCCAGTACTTC.

This clonotype has ten or more counts. The chain carries TRBV12-3 or TRBV12-4 and TRBJ2-6; TRBD1 agrees at 7 bases. The junction had 7 bases not matched to a gene; V was cut back by 5 bases and J by 0 bases. The CDR3 length is 17 residues. CDR3 in amino acids: CASSDRVFGSGANVLTF. DNA of the CDR3: TGTGCCAGCAGTGACAGGGTCTTCGGCTCTGGGGCCAACGTCCTGACTTTC.

The rearrangement links TRBV5-4 to TRBJ1-1; TRBD1 agrees at 8 bases. Germline V CDR1 and CDR2: SGHNT, YYREEE (reference sequence). The CDR3 extends over 14 amino acids. V lost 4 bases to trimming and J lost 3 bases; unmatched junction nucleotides: 5. The CDR3 spells CASSPRDRYTEAFF. The CDR3 DNA reads as TGTGCCAGCAGCCCCCGGGACAGGTACACTGAAGCTTTCTTT.

The rearrangement uses TRBV5-1 and TRBJ1-2; TRBD1 aligns across 7 bases. The CDR3 loop spans 13 amino acids. The V segment lost 1 base and the J segment 5 bases; nucleotides outside the gene matches: 2. The germline gives CDR1 SGHRS, CDR2 YFSETQ. CDR3 DNA sequence: TGCGCCAGCAGCTTGACAGGGGAGTATGGCTACACCTTC. Amino acids: CASSLTGEYGYTF.

The sample holds many counts of this clonotype. V gene TRBV2 combines with J gene TRBJ1-5, with a tentative D call TRBD1 (5 bases). The V and J ends lost 1 base and 7 bases respectively, with 14 bases between them. The CDR3 length is 15 residues. In germline, CDR1 is SNHLY, CDR2 FYNNEI. As DNA, the CDR3 is TGTGCCAGCAGTGAAGGGGGTGTGGGGCCACAGCCCCAGCATTTT. Amino acid sequence: CASSEGGVGPQPQHF.

This clonotype was observed a handful of times. This sequence joins TRBV7-2 and TRBJ2-2, with a weak D call TRBD1 (6 bases). V gave up 6 bases and J gave up 4 bases, with 18 bases separating them. Germline-derived CDR1 and CDR2 are SGHTA and FQGNSA. CDR3 length equals 16 residues. The CDR3 is CASSRARQDFTGELFF. DNA for the CDR3: TGTGCCAGCAGTCGGGCCCGACAGGACTTCACCGGGGAGCTGTTTTTT. Full variable domain (missing parts from reference TRBV7-2 and TRBJ2-2): GAGVSQSPSNKVTEKGKDVELRCDPISGHTALYWYRQSLGQGLEFLIYFQGNSAPDKSGLPSDRFSAERTGGSVSTLTIQRTQQEDSAVYLCASSRARQDFTGELFFGEGSRLTVL.

This clonotype was observed at least ten times. Here the CDR3 reads CASSLRGLGEKLFF. Here the CDR3 DNA reads TGTGCCAGCAGTTTAAGGGGGCTCGGAGAAAAACTGTTTTTT. J is TRBJ1-4 and V is TRBV12-3 or TRBV12-4, with 7 nucleotides matching TRBD1. After removal of 2 bases from V and 8 bases from J, the junction contained 5 bases not matched to a gene. This CDR3 has 14 amino acids.

This clonotype was seen only a few times. The J gene is TRBJ1-1, the V gene TRBV7-9; 7 nucleotides align to TRBD1. The germline CDR1 and CDR2 sequences are SEHNR and FQNEAQ (reference sequence). Trimming cost V 5 bases and J 0 bases; bases outside gene matches: 6. The CDR3 consists of 15 residues. In DNA, the CDR3 is TGTGCCAGCAGCCGAGCGGACAGGCTGAACACTGAAGCTTTCTTT. It encodes CASSRADRLNTEAFF.

This clonotype was counted between two and nine times. V is TRBV7-2 and J is TRBJ1-1, with D possibly TRBD1 on 6 matching bases. The CDR3 is 18 amino acids. Trimming pared 5 bases from V and 0 bases from J, leaving 22 bases between. CDR1 SGHTA and CDR2 FQGNSA come from the germline V gene. CDR3 bases: TGTGCCAGCAGCCAGAAAGGGACAAGAAGAAGCATGAACACTGAAGCTTTCTTT. This sequence encodes CASSQKGTRRSMNTEAFF. Full variable domain (missing parts from reference TRBV7-2 and TRBJ1-1): GAGVSQSPSNKVTEKGKDVELRCDPISGHTALYWYRQSLGQGLEFLIYFQGNSAPDKSGLPSDRFSAERTGGSVSTLTIQRTQQEDSAVYLCASSQKGTRRSMNTEAFFGQGTRLTVV.

This clonotype was observed a handful of times. V gene TRBV7-2 combines with J gene TRBJ2-2; 7 nucleotides align to TRBD1. V lost 4 bases to trimming and J lost 5 bases; unmatched junction nucleotides: 10. Germline CDR1 reads SGHTA; CDR2 reads FQGNSA. The CDR3 sequence is 16 residues long. The CDR3 sequence is CASSSRDRALTGELFF. For the CDR3, the DNA is TGTGCCAGCAGCTCGAGAGACAGGGCTCTAACCGGGGAGCTGTTTTTT.

The V and J genes are TRBV20-1 and TRBJ2-1; D is unresolved. Germline values: CDR1 DFQATT, CDR2 SNEGSKA (reference sequence). The CDR3 extends over 12 amino acids. Deletions cut 4 bases from V and 2 bases from J, with 6 bases between. This CDR3 reads CSATDTYNEQFF. Here the CDR3 DNA reads TGCAGTGCTACAGACACCTACAATGAGCAGTTCTTC.

This clonotype was detected many times. This chain uses TRBV5-5 with TRBJ2-7, with TRBD1 identical over 8 bases. The junction had 7 bases not matched to a gene; V was cut back by 3 bases and J by 2 bases. The CDR3 extends over 15 amino acids. Germline V gives CDR1 SGHKS, CDR2 YYEKEE (reference sequence). The CDR3: CASSWDAGGPYEQYF. CDR3 DNA: TGTGCCAGCAGCTGGGACGCAGGGGGCCCCTACGAGCAGTACTTC.

The genes are TRBV4-3 and TRBJ1-1; a weak D match, TRBD1 (5 bases). The CDR3 contains 15 residues. Germline V lookup: CDR1 LGHNA, CDR2 YSLEER. Trimming took 1 base from V and 1 from J, leaving 10 bases between them. The CDR3 DNA sequence: TGCGCCAGCAGCCAAGTCCTGGGGCGGAACACTGAAGCTTTCTTT. It specifies CASSQVLGRNTEAFF.

This clonotype was picked up a small number of times. The chain carries TRBV15 and TRBJ2-7; 10 nucleotides match TRBD2. Germline V gives CDR1 LNHNV, CDR2 YYDKDF (reference sequence). V shed 2 bases and J 4 bases; nucleotides not matched to a gene: 8. This CDR3 region has 16 residues. CDR3 sequence: CATSRSSGGLGYEQYF. The CDR3, as DNA: TGTGCCACCAGCAGATCTAGCGGGGGCCTGGGTTACGAGCAGTACTTC. Complete variable domain (other parts from reference TRBV15 and TRBJ2-7): DAMVIQNPRYQVTQFGKPVTLSCSQTLNHNVMYWYQQKSSQAPKLLFHYYDKDFNNEADTPDNFQSRRPNTSFCFLDIRSPGLGDTAMYLCATSRSSGGLGYEQYFGPGTRLTVT.

On this clonotype itself: This may be a read error: a much more frequent sequence differs by one nucleotide. This rearrangement joins TRBV12-3 or TRBV12-4 to TRBJ1-2; a possible D gene is TRBD1 (6 bases). The CDR3 is 13 amino acids. CDR3 coding DNA: TGTGACAGCACACGGACAGTAAACTATGGCTACACCTTC. Its translation is CDSTRTVNYGYTF.

This clonotype was seen a handful of times. CDR3 region: CAISLTGQTYEQYF. CDR3 bases: TGTGCCATCAGCCTCACAGGGCAGACCTACGAGCAGTACTTC. The chain links TRBV10-3 to TRBJ2-7, with D possibly being TRBD1 (6 bases). Germline assignment: CDR1 ENHRY and CDR2 SYGVKD. The CDR3 is 14 residues long. Trimming shortened V by 6 bases and J by 2 bases, and 14 bases separated the two germline ends.

This clonotype was found a few times. The V call is TRBV20-1, the J call TRBJ1-4; D is undetermined. V shed 0 bases and J shed 0 bases, with 11 bases lying between them. Germline loops: CDR1 DFQATT, CDR2 SNEGSKA (reference sequence). The CDR3 spans 16 residues. The CDR3 loop is CSARDRAEATNEKLFF. The CDR3 nucleotides are TGCAGTGCTAGAGATCGGGCAGAGGCAACTAATGAAAAACTGTTTTTT.

The chain recombines TRBV5-1 with TRBJ1-4, with D unresolved. Germline lookup yields CDR1 SGHRS and CDR2 YFSETQ. This CDR3 is 14 amino acids long. V shed 5 bases and J shed 6 bases, with 14 bases lying between them. Here the CDR3 DNA reads TGCGCCAGCAGTACTGGGGTGTTGGATGAAAAACTGTTTTTT. Amino acids: CASSTGVLDEKLFF.

This clonotype was seen ten or more times. In DNA form, the CDR3 reads TGCGCCAGCAGCCCCTGGGGAGGAACCGATCAGCCCCAGCATTTT. It encodes CASSPWGGTDQPQHF. This chain uses TRBV5-1 with TRBJ1-5, with unresolved D. The CDR3 extends over 15 amino acids. V was cut by 4 bases and J by 5 bases, with 16 bases left in between. The germline CDR1 and CDR2 sequences are SGHRS and YFSETQ.

This chain joins TRBV2 and TRBJ1-2; possible D gene TRBD1, 5 bases. The CDR3 sequence is 12 residues long. V was cut by 5 bases and J by 8 bases, with 12 bases left in between. Germline V CDR1 and CDR2: SNHLY, FYNNEI. CDR3 amino acids: CASSRDLRGYTF. CDR3 sequence (DNA): TGTGCCAGCAGTCGGGACCTGAGGGGCTACACCTTC.

This clonotype showed up just a few times. This chain uses TRBV5-5 with TRBJ2-5, with D possibly being TRBD1 (6 bases). Trimming left V 0 bases short and J 3 bases short, with 15 bases between. From germline, CDR1 is SGHKS and CDR2 YYEKEE (reference sequence). The CDR3 has 16 amino acids. DNA of the CDR3: TGTGCCAGCAGCTTGGCCCCAATGGCAGGGGAAGAGACCCAGTACTTC. Its translation: CASSLAPMAGEETQYF.

This clonotype was counted only a few times. The rearrangement links TRBV12-3 or TRBV12-4 to TRBJ1-3; 8 nucleotides match TRBD1. V dropped 3 bases and J dropped 3; count of bases not matched to a gene: 10. CDR3 length: 17 amino acids. The CDR3 nucleotides are TGTGCCAGCAGTTTGGCCGGGACAGGCCTAGGTGGAAACACCATATATTTT. Protein: CASSLAGTGLGGNTIYF.

This clonotype was counted between two and nine times. The V call is TRBV30, the J call TRBJ2-3; TRBD1 matches at 7 bases. Unmatched junction bases numbered 14, after V lost 3 bases and J lost 5 bases. The CDR3 extends over 16 amino acids. Germline values: CDR1 GTSNPN, CDR2 SVGIG (reference sequence). The CDR3 is CAWSAPGRGFGDTQYF. The CDR3 DNA reads as TGTGCCTGGAGCGCTCCTGGCAGGGGGTTTGGAGATACGCAGTATTTT. The full variable domain, rest sourced from reference TRBV30 and TRBJ2-3, is SQTIHQWPATLVQPVGSPLSLECTVEGTSNPNLYWYRQAAGRGLQLLFYSVGIGQISSEVPQNLSASRPQDRQFILSSKKLLLSDSGFYLCAWSAPGRGFGDTQYFGPGTRLTVL.

This clonotype was observed at least ten times. The V gene is TRBV4-3, the J gene TRBJ1-2; a possible D gene is TRBD1 (5 bases). This CDR3 spans 15 amino acids. Trimming took 0 bases from V and 4 from J, leaving 12 bases between them. Per germline, CDR1 LGHNA and CDR2 YSLEER. The CDR3 loop is CASSQDWGEAYGYTF. In nucleotides, the CDR3 is TGCGCCAGCAGCCAAGATTGGGGGGAGGCCTATGGCTACACCTTC.